These 12 T cell receptor beta chains originate from one sample sequenced in a study of T cells in Graves' hyperthyroidism and ophthalmopathy. Using RNA transcripts as the source, TCR beta CDR3 regions were amplified. Primed by the HTBI set, a first-round RT-PCR was run on the TCR CDR3. One entry per CDR3 protein results from TCRdb running MiXCR on the multiplex PCR reads. The data hold hundreds of thousands of distinct CDR3 sequences, with 13% to 15% observed a single time. The sequenced sample consisted of blood. Receptor source: a woman aged 45 to 65 with Graves' ophthalmopathy.

At least ten counts were recorded for this clonotype. The gene calls are TRBV27 and TRBJ1-4; 9 bases fit TRBD1. The CDR3 covers 16 residues. V shed 5 bases and J 4 bases; nucleotides not matched to a gene: 8. Looked up from germline, CDR1 is MNHEY and CDR2 is SMNVEV (reference sequence). The CDR3 here is CASSETGQGFNEKLFF. CDR3 nucleotides: TGTGCCAGCAGTGAAACGGGACAGGGCTTTAATGAAAAACTGTTTTTT.

The chain uses TRBV28 and TRBJ2-7, with 7 bases that match TRBD2. CDR1 and CDR2 (germline): MDHEN, SYDVKM. The V segment lost 8 bases and the J segment 4 bases; nucleotides outside the gene matches: 8. The CDR3 runs to 13 residues. The CDR3 loop is CASRDYRSYEQYF. The CDR3 region has the DNA TGTGCCAGCCGGGACTATCGTTCGTACGAGCAGTACTTC.

This clonotype was seen ten or more times. The chain uses TRBV11-1 and TRBJ2-7; D is unclear. From germline, CDR1 is SGHAT and CDR2 FQDESV (reference sequence). The V end lost 1 base, the J end lost 3 bases, and 10 bases lay between the germline ends. The CDR3 sequence is 14 residues long. This CDR3 is CASSLEHRYYEQYF. CDR3 nucleotide sequence: TGTGCCAGCAGCTTAGAGCACAGATACTACGAGCAGTACTTC.

This clonotype was recorded many times. This chain connects TRBV12-3 or TRBV12-4 to TRBJ2-2; 9 bases line up with TRBD1. The ends lost 6 bases at V and 4 bases at J; junction bases unmatched: 6. There are 15 residues in the CDR3. The CDR3 DNA reads as TGTGCCAGCAGCGCCGGGACAGGGAGCACCGGGGAGCTGTTTTTT. Its translation is CASSAGTGSTGELFF.

In this sample, this clonotype turned up many times. The V gene is TRBV27, the J gene TRBJ2-3; possible D gene TRBD1, 5 bases. Trimming removed 2 bases from V and 4 bases from J, with 7 bases in between. Per the germline V gene, CDR1 is MNHEY and CDR2 is SMNVEV (reference sequence). This CDR3 spans 13 amino acids. The CDR3 loop reads CASSLGAADTQYF. CDR3 nucleotide sequence: TGTGCCAGCAGTTTAGGGGCGGCAGATACGCAGTATTTT.

This clonotype was detected a few times. The V and J genes are TRBV4-3 and TRBJ2-7; 9 nucleotides match TRBD2. Germline CDR1 is LGHNA and CDR2 is YSLEER. The CDR3 is made up of 14 amino acids. Unmatched junction bases numbered 1, after V lost 3 bases and J lost 1 base. The CDR3 DNA reads as TGCGCCAGCAGCCAGCGGGAGGGATCCTACGAGCAGTACTTC. This encodes CASSQREGSYEQYF.

This clonotype was counted ten times or more. The genes are TRBV27 and TRBJ2-1, with 10 bases lining up with TRBD2. V dropped 3 bases and J dropped 6; count of bases not matched to a gene: 5. Germline V gene data show CDR1 as MNHEY and CDR2 as SMNVEV (reference sequence). The CDR3 has 15 residues. The CDR3 DNA reads TGTGCCAGCAGTTTGTCGGGACTAGCGTCCAATGAGCAGTTCTTC. It specifies CASSLSGLASNEQFF.

The gene calls are TRBV28 and TRBJ1-2; no firm D call. Trimming left V 2 bases short and J 1 base short, with 8 bases between. Germline V gene lookup returns CDR1 MDHEN and CDR2 SYDVKM. CDR3 length: 14 amino acids. The CDR3 DNA follows: TGTGCCAGCAGTTTAGGGCGGATTAACTATGGCTACACCTTC. Encoded protein: CASSLGRINYGYTF.

This rearrangement joins TRBV30 to TRBJ2-2; D is ambiguous. The CDR3 contains 13 residues. V lost 4 bases, J lost 6 bases, and 12 bases lay in between. CDR1 is GTSNPN and CDR2 is SVGIG in the germline V gene (reference sequence). The DNA for the CDR3 is TGTGCCTGGAACCAAGTGGCTGCCGGGGAGCTGTTTTTT. This sequence encodes CAWNQVAAGELFF.

The sample holds many counts of this clonotype. DNA of the CDR3: TGTGCCAGCAGTTTAACTGGATCTTGGGGTATGAATCAGCCCCAGCATTTT. Translation gives CASSLTGSWGMNQPQHF. The chain uses TRBV12-3 or TRBV12-4 and TRBJ1-5; D call uncertain. The CDR3 runs 17 residues. V lost 2 bases, J lost 4 bases, and 18 bases lay in between.

Only a few counts were recorded for this clonotype. The V call is TRBV28, the J call TRBJ1-1; the D is unclear. The V gene's germline CDR1 is MDHEN and CDR2 SYDVKM. Trimming stripped 4 bases from V and 1 base from J, with 7 bases between. The CDR3 runs 13 residues. The CDR3 sequence is CASSSPQNTEAFF. In DNA, the CDR3 is TGTGCCAGCAGTTCGCCACAGAACACTGAAGCTTTCTTT.

This clonotype was seen a handful of times. This chain joins TRBV4-2 and TRBJ1-5; D remains ambiguous. Trimming shortened V by 1 base and J by 11 bases, and 12 bases separated the two germline ends. Germline CDR1 and CDR2: LGHNA and YNFKEQ. The length of the CDR3 is 13 residues. The CDR3: CASSQVVGRSQHF. The CDR3 DNA sequence: TGTGCCAGCAGCCAAGTAGTTGGCAGATCCCAGCATTTT.